This TCR beta chain was sequenced in a study of blood T cells in healthy people across ages. Primed by a sample-barcoded 5' primer and a J-beta primer mix, a second PCR proceeded for about 6 to 12 cycles. A template-switch adaptor with 12 random nucleotides tagged each cDNA molecule. TCRdb used MiXCR to reprocess the 5' RACE reads, holding one entry per CDR3 protein. Found here are 580,000 or so distinct CDR3 sequences, around half of them singletons; the top ten hold 20% to 25%. After removal of 4 bases from V and 5 bases from J, the junction contained 13 bases not matched to a gene. The germline V gene encodes CDR1 SGHTA and CDR2 FQGNSA. The CDR3 consists of 16 residues.

The source is an elderly man in good health. V gene TRBV7-2 combines with J gene TRBJ1-2, with TRBD1 identical over 7 bases. The sequencing sample was made of blood. The CDR3 DNA reads as TGTGCCAGCAGCTCGACACCCGAGACAGGGAATTATGGCTACACCTTC. Translated, it gives CASSSTPETGNYGYTF. The full variable domain, rest sourced from reference TRBV7-2 and TRBJ1-2, is GAGVSQSPSNKVTEKGKDVELRCDPISGHTALYWYRQSLGQGLEFLIYFQGNSAPDKSGLPSDRFSAERTGGSVSTLTIQRTQQEDSAVYLCASSSTPETGNYGYTFGSGTRLTVV.